Sequencing of this T cell receptor (beta chain) was carried out in a study of sequential checkpoint blockade in melanoma. This sample's treatment: randomized to nivolumab then ipilimumab (arm A) or the reverse (arm B). None of the patients previously received DNA-damaging chemotherapy. Sorted cells were live CD3+CD8+, lacking CD19 and CD56, from PBMCs. The CDR3 is 18 amino acids. The germline gives CDR1 LGHNA, CDR2 YNFKEQ. Germline trimming cut 0 bases from V and 0 bases from J; bases unmatched to any gene: 7. Clones were sequenced by immunoSEQ multiplex PCR, and TCRdb holds only the in-frame ones, with some missing. The sample lists about 15,000 clones, 60% to 75% occurring once.

The sequenced sample was CD8+ T cells sorted from blood (inferred from file names), obtained from a patient given nivolumab and ipilimumab in sequence. V usage is TRBV4-2 and J usage is TRBJ2-7; 11 bases map to TRBD2. The TCR was taken from a human donor with melanoma. The DNA of the CDR3 is TGTGCCAGCAGCCAAGATGGGCTAGCGGGGGGCCTCTCCTACGAGCAGTACTTC. This codes for CASSQDGLAGGLSYEQYF.